This entry is about one T cell receptor beta chain. This record belongs to a study of blood T cell repertoires in COVID-19. Overall study: Both acute and convalescent COVID-19 samples were obtained from the United States, Italy and Spain. T cells, B-cell-depleted T cells, or PBMCs supplied cDNA or gDNA.

The CDR3 is 15 amino acids. Between the trimmed V and J ends, which lost 3 bases and 0 bases, there was a span of 9 bases. CDR1 and CDR2 from the germline V gene are ENHRY and SYGVKD. Per the original methods: Quantification of nucleated cells was approximated via reference gene primer amplification. Assay used: immunoSEQ multiplex PCR; TCRdb lists only in-frame clones, some missing. The V and J calls and the clone size are those of that table, but D and trimming were determined from the DNA. Of over 100,000 clones in the sample, 65% to 85% were seen once. The origin of this receptor is a woman in her 70s with acute or convalescent COVID-19. What was sequenced was peripheral blood. The chain links TRBV10-3 to TRBJ2-1; a possible D gene is TRBD1 (6 bases). The CDR3 nucleotides are TGTGCCATCAGTGATCAGGGGATCTCCTACAATGAGCAGTTCTTC. Its translation: CAISDQGISYNEQFF.